The T cell receptor beta chain described here comes from a study of siplizumab effects on memory and regulatory T cells. Study-wide results and caveats: No assignable naive or memory phenotype existed for roughly 80-96% of proliferating CD4+ or CD8+ clones. Naive T cells apparently outstripped memory cells in diversity and seemed major alloresponse contributors. The authors did not confirm suppressive function in proliferating Tregs from siplizumab cultures. Controls showed an average of around 30% Treg-derived mappable alloreactive CD4+ clones, while siplizumab showed about 75%.

Germline values: CDR1 WNHNN, CDR2 SYGVQD (reference sequence). V was pared by 5 bases and J by 2 bases, with 4 bases of the junction left unmatched. CDR3 length equals 16 residues. Profiling relied on immunoSEQ multiplex PCR, and the TCRdb table lists in-frame clones only, not all of them. The data show about 100,000 clones, around 90% seen once. This clone showed up just once. Its target is unknown. Sequenced material: CD4+ T cells sorted from blood. The TCR sequence derives from a human donor in good health. Some clones in this sample may be carry-over from other donors' samples. The chain uses TRBV10-1 and TRBJ2-3; 13 bases are shared with TRBD2. The DNA for the CDR3 is TGCGCCAGCAGTCCAGGACTAGCGGGGGACACAGATACGCAGTATTTT. It is translated as CASSPGLAGDTDTQYF.